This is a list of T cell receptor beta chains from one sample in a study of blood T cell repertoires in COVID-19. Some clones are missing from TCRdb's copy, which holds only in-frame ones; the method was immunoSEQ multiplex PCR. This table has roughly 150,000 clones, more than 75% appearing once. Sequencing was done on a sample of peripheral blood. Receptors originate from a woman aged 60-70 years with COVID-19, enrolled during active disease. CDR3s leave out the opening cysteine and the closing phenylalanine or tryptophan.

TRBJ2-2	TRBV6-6	ASSPSAVAGFTGELF
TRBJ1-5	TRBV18	ASWPGQGGQPQH
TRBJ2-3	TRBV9	ASSVGAGGGTDTQY
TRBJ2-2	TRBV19	ASSILRDRGATGELF
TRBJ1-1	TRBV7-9	ASSPRTGSRTEAF
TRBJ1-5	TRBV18	ASSIQGVPSNQPQH
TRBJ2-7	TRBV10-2	ASINSAGGTYEQY
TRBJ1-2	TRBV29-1	SVEARDNHYGYT
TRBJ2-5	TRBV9	ASSGSSGRAGETQY
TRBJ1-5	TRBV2	ASLKGTANNQPQH
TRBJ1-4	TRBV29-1	SVAGGREKLF
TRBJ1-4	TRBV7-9	ASSLVQDLSVNEKLF
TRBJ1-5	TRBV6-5	ASSFRSSEQPQH
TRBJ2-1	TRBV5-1	ASSSGGPEQF
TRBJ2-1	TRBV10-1	ASSEEPSGAYNEQF
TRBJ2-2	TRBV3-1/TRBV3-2	ASSPTSILAGGVMGRENGELF
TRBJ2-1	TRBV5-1	ASSRRTDNEQF
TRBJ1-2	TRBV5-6	ASSLWGQGVGYT
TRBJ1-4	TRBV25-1	ASSDLDGDNEKLF
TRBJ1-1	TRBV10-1	ASSNTGNTEAF
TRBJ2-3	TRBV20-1	SASDRDTQY
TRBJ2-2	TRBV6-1	ASSDRSGRIGELF
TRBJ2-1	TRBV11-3	ASSLGRSSYNEQF
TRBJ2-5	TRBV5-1	ASSWGLRLETQY
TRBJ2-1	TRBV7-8	ASSLGRSRDEQF
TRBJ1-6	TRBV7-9	ASSRSGSPLH
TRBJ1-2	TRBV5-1	ASSPRAGQGLANYGYT
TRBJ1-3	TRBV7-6	ASSFYEDSRRGNTIY
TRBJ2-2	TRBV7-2	ASSPGGSNTGELF
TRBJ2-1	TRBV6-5	ATGTGVNEQF
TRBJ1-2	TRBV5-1	ASSLGDRDLLSYGYT
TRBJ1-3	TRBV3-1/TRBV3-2	ASSRRDIGNTIY
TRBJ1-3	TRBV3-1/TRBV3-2	ASSQVRTGAGNTIY
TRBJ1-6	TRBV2	ASSADRNNSPLH
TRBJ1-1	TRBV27	ASSLESGMNTEAF
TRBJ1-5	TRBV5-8	ASSTGQGLSNQPQH
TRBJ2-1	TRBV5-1	ASSLARGERGTHNEQF
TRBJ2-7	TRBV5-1	ASSLRDSLYEQY
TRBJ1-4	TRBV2	ASTTQTQRNEKLF
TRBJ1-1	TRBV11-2	ASSLREVVNTEAF
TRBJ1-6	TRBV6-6	ASSPREGLSSYNSPLH
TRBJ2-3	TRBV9	ASSSPIKPSGGALSVSLDTQY
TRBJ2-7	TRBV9	ASSVGTGVYEQY
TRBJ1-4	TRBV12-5	ASGLVGGATNEKLF
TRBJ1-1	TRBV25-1	ASSEYSGMGEAF
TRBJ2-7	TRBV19	ASSTRPGVEQY
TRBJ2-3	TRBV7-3	ASSSPGDTQY
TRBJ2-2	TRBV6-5	ASSISGGTGELF
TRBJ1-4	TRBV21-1	ASSDAQGGMNEKLF
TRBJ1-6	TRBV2	ASGRLNSPLH